A single sample is the source of the 17 T cell receptor beta chains below, sequenced in a study of CD8+ T cells in alopecia areata. Treatment denoted: oral pan-JAK inhibitor, 5-10 mg twice daily. Extracted RNA was reverse transcribed, and the resulting cDNA served as sequencing template. Sequenced by immunoSEQ multiplex PCR; TCRdb stores in-frame clones only, minus some. The sample has under 300,000 clones; 60% are singletons. The sequenced sample was CD4+ T cells sorted from blood, obtained at roughly week 53, from a patient treated with tofacitinib. The receptors derive from a human donor with alopecia areata.

V is TRBV29-1 and J is TRBJ2-7; 10 bases fit TRBD1. This CDR3 is 15 amino acids long. V lost 6 bases, J lost 7 bases, and 15 bases stayed unmatched. The germline V gene encodes CDR1 SQVTM and CDR2 ANQGSEA. The CDR3 loop reads CSVAAGTGVNVEQYF. CDR3 nucleotides: TGCAGCGTAGCAGCCGGGACAGGGGTAAATGTGGAGCAGTACTTC.

This rearrangement joins TRBV29-1 to TRBJ1-5; D might be TRBD1 (6 bases). The V end lost 6 bases, the J end lost 3 bases, and 15 bases lay between the germline ends. The CDR3 extends over 14 amino acids. CDR1 is SQVTM and CDR2 is ANQGSEA in the germline V gene. CDR3 sequence reads: CSVSWGQNNQPQHF. In nucleotides, the CDR3 is TGCAGCGTCTCGTGGGGGCAGAACAATCAGCCCCAGCATTTT.

This chain connects TRBV7-9 to TRBJ2-1; D unclear. V was pared by 7 bases and J by 8 bases, with 0 bases between. CDR3 length: 8 amino acids. The V gene's germline CDR1 is SEHNR and CDR2 FQNEAQ (reference sequence). Here the CDR3 reads CASNEQFF. CDR3 sequence (DNA): TGTGCCAGCAATGAGCAGTTCTTC.

The chain recombines TRBV9 with TRBJ2-1; the D gene is possibly TRBD2 (6 bases). There are 13 residues in the CDR3. From germline, CDR1 is SGDLS and CDR2 YYNGEE. The V gene lost 6 bases and the J gene lost 8 bases, with 15 bases spanning the gap. CDR3 residues: CASTRGLLDEQFF. For the CDR3, the DNA is TGTGCCAGCACCCGGGGGTTACTGGATGAGCAGTTCTTC.

This clone was counted a single time. The V and J genes are TRBV9 and TRBJ2-3; 7 positions agree with TRBD2. V trimming: 4 bases; J trimming: 0 bases; junction bases outside the gene matches: 5. In germline, CDR1 is SGDLS, CDR2 YYNGEE. This CDR3 is built from 15 residues. CDR3 in amino acids: CASSSGLGSTDTQYF. DNA of the CDR3: TGTGCCAGCAGCAGCGGACTAGGCAGCACAGATACGCAGTATTTT.

The V and J genes are TRBV6-1 and TRBJ1-6; 8 bases map to TRBD1. The trim removed 5 bases at V and 5 bases at J, leaving 2 bases unmatched. CDR1 and CDR2 from the germline V gene are MNHNS and SASEGT. The CDR3 extends over 14 amino acids. DNA for the CDR3: TGTGCCAGCAGTAGGACAGGGAATAATTCACCCCTCCACTTT. As protein: CASSRTGNNSPLHF.

This rearrangement joins TRBV14 to TRBJ1-1, with D possibly matching TRBD1 (6 bases). The CDR3 has 15 residues. Germline V lookup: CDR1 SGHDN, CDR2 FVKESK. V shed 5 bases and J shed 0 bases, with 13 bases lying between them. CDR3 coding DNA: TGTGCCAGCAGCAATATAGGGGGATTGAACACTGAAGCTTTCTTT. Its protein is CASSNIGGLNTEAFF.

The rearrangement joins TRBV5-6 to TRBJ1-4, with no clear D. Germline V gene sequence: CDR1 SGHDT, CDR2 YYEEEE. This CDR3 contains 17 residues. V lost 4 bases to trimming and J lost 8 bases, with 24 bases between them. The CDR3 reads CASSPRGPMRVREKLFF. DNA of the CDR3: TGTGCCAGCAGCCCGCGAGGTCCCATGCGGGTCCGAGAAAAACTGTTTTTT.

The DNA of the CDR3 is TGCAGCGTTGTGGGGGGGCAGGGCGCTGAAGCTTTCTTT. This codes for CSVVGGQGAEAFF. V gene TRBV29-1 combines with J gene TRBJ1-1; D perhaps matches TRBD1 (6 bases). Trimming took 4 bases from V and 6 from J, leaving 15 bases between them. Germline CDR1 is SQVTM and CDR2 is ANQGSEA. The CDR3 extends over 13 amino acids.

This clone was seen only a few times. J is TRBJ1-2 and V is TRBV4-1; D remains unclear. Germline V CDR1 and CDR2: MGHRA, YSYEKL. The ends were cut back, 0 bases at V and 6 bases at J, with 5 bases in the middle. The CDR3 sequence is 12 residues long. CDR3 sequence reads: CASSQDGDGYTF. CDR3 nucleotides: TGCGCCAGCAGCCAAGACGGGGATGGCTACACCTTC.

The genes are TRBV20-1 and TRBJ2-3; no reliable D call. The CDR3 is made up of 11 amino acids. The V and J ends lost 5 bases and 6 bases respectively, with 9 bases between them. CDR1 and CDR2 from the germline V gene are DFQATT and SNEGSKA (reference sequence). CDR3 sequence reads: CSALLRDTQYF. The CDR3 region has the DNA TGCAGTGCTTTACTGAGGGATACGCAGTATTTT.

This clone was seen repeatedly, ten times or more. The chain joins TRBV7-6 to TRBJ1-5; no definite D call. From germline, CDR1 is SGHVS and CDR2 FNYEAQ. The V gene lost 0 bases and the J gene lost 0 bases, with 12 bases spanning the gap. The CDR3 has 17 residues. The CDR3 loop reads CASSLAAGINSNQPQHF. The DNA for the CDR3 is TGTGCCAGCAGCTTAGCGGCGGGCATCAATAGCAATCAGCCCCAGCATTTT.

This clone has only a few counts. The chain recombines TRBV25-1 with TRBJ1-6; D gene ambiguous. The ends were cut back, 3 bases at V and 11 bases at J, with 8 bases in the middle. The CDR3 totals 12 residues. Germline loops: CDR1 MGHDK, CDR2 SYGVNS. CDR3 residues: CASSEWAAPLHF. CDR3 nucleotides: TGTGCCAGCAGTGAGTGGGCCGCACCCCTCCACTTT.

As to this clone: Other DNA variants within this sample encode the same CDR3. The chain employs TRBV5-1 and TRBJ2-5; either TRBD1 or TRBD2 may fit D (5 bases each). CDR3 length: 14 residues. With 4 bases removed from V and 4 bases from J, the gap between germline ends came to 14 bases. Germline lookup yields CDR1 SGHRS and CDR2 YFSETQ. The CDR3 coding sequence is TGCGCCAGCAGCCTTGGGGCGGGCCGAGAGACCCAGTACTTC. Translation: CASSLGAGRETQYF.

The CDR3 spells CAWSGTPGAYNEQFF. The CDR3 bases are TGTGCCTGGAGTGGGACGCCAGGAGCCTACAATGAGCAGTTCTTC. The chain has TRBV30 and TRBJ2-1; D is unresolved. The CDR3 runs 15 residues. Per the germline V gene, CDR1 is GTSNPN and CDR2 is SVGIG (reference sequence). Trimming took off 1 base at V and 2 bases at J, with 12 bases between the two ends.

The table lists this clone with a count of one. V gene TRBV6-5 combines with J gene TRBJ1-5; D unresolved. CDR3 size: 14 residues. The germline CDR1 and CDR2 sequences are MNHEY and SVGAGI. V shed 6 bases and J shed 0 bases, with 9 bases lying between them. Written as DNA, the CDR3 is TGTGCCAGCAGCCAAGGGTATAGCAATCAGCCCCAGCATTTT. The encoded protein is CASSQGYSNQPQHF.

This sequence joins TRBV5-6 and TRBJ2-7; TRBD2 might be the D (5 bases). Germline CDR1 and CDR2: SGHDT and YYEEEE. Trimming removed 4 bases from V and 4 bases from J, with 15 bases in between. The CDR3 has 14 residues. The CDR3 bases are TGTGCCAGCAGCACGGGCCTAGCAACGTACGAGCAGTACTTC. It codes for CASSTGLATYEQYF. Complete variable domain (other parts from reference TRBV5-6 and TRBJ2-7): DAGVTQSPTHLIKTRGQQVTLRCSPKSGHDTVSWYQQALGQGPQFIFQYYEEEERQRGNFPDRFSGHQFPNYSSELNVNALLLGDSALYLCASSTGLATYEQYFGPGTRLTVT.